The rows below give T cell receptor beta chains drawn from one sample of a study of T cells in Graves' hyperthyroidism and ophthalmopathy. TCRdb reprocessed the multiplex PCR reads via MiXCR and lists one record per CDR3 protein. The repertoire holds 500,000 to 600,000 distinct CDR3 sequences, with about 20% as singletons. Source material: blood. These TCRs come from a middle-aged man with Graves' ophthalmopathy. CDR3s include the opening cysteine and the closing phenylalanine or tryptophan. The size field is filled for only some rows; it gives once, few, many or a size class.

TRBJ2-2,few,TRBV12-3/TRBV12-4,CASTGSGANTGELFF
TRBJ1-1,few,TRBV14,CASSPLGRVSTEAFF
TRBJ2-7,.,TRBV6-1,CASSMTEFSYEQYF
TRBJ2-1,.,TRBV6-2/TRBV6-3,CASRGDRGFYNEQFF
TRBJ2-3,many,TRBV6-2/TRBV6-3,CASRPTSGVGNTQYF
TRBJ2-1,.,TRBV12-3/TRBV12-4,CASSLAVEGNEQFF
TRBJ2-7,.,TRBV6-1,CASSEARSPYEQYF
TRBJ2-3,many,TRBV2,CASSDGRRLSTDTQYF
TRBJ2-1,many,TRBV5-1,CASKGGISYNEQFF
TRBJ2-1,many,TRBV5-1,CASSLSRAGNEQFF